These T cell receptor beta chains were read from a single sample in a study of OX40 agonist ivuxolimab in advanced cancers. Measured with immunoSEQ multiplex PCR; TCRdb has only the in-frame clones, and not every one. The sample has tens of thousands of clones, approximately 90% seen once. The sequenced sample was CD4+ or CD8+ T cells sorted from blood, obtained in a trial of the OX40 agonist ivuxolimab. These receptors came from an adult with an advanced solid tumor such as melanoma, head and neck, liver or kidney cancer. Each CDR3 is given with its conserved first and last residue. A D gene is named only where the DNA matches it firmly. Only part of the rows carry a size: once, few, many, or a class if the clone is expanded.

v_call: TRBV4-1; clone_size: -; d_call: -; j_call: TRBJ2-5; cdr3_aa: CASSQDSGVWETQYF; cdr3_nt: TGCGCCAGCAGCCAAGATTCAGGGGTGTGGGAGACCCAGTACTTC
v_call: TRBV6-5; clone_size: -; d_call: -; j_call: TRBJ1-4; cdr3_aa: CASRYYPGPSDEKLFF; cdr3_nt: TGTGCCAGCAGATACTATCCGGGACCAAGCGATGAAAAACTGTTTTTT
v_call: TRBV5-1; clone_size: -; d_call: -; j_call: TRBJ1-5; cdr3_aa: CASSLVGGDDQPQHF; cdr3_nt: TGCGCCAGCAGCTTGGTAGGGGGAGACGATCAGCCCCAGCATTTT
v_call: TRBV9; clone_size: -; d_call: -; j_call: TRBJ1-1; cdr3_aa: CASSVGAGHNTEAFF; cdr3_nt: TGTGCCAGCAGCGTAGGGGCAGGTCATAACACTGAAGCTTTCTTT
v_call: TRBV10-3; clone_size: -; d_call: TRBD2; j_call: TRBJ2-3; cdr3_aa: CAIRSSGSSDTQYF; cdr3_nt: TGTGCCATCAGGAGTAGCGGGAGTTCGGATACGCAGTATTTT
v_call: TRBV6-5; clone_size: -; d_call: TRBD2; j_call: TRBJ2-1; cdr3_aa: CVSSQRGAYNEQFF; cdr3_nt: TGTGTCAGCAGCCAGCGGGGGGCTTACAATGAGCAGTTCTTC
v_call: TRBV7-3; clone_size: -; d_call: -; j_call: TRBJ2-1; cdr3_aa: CASSHGTPYSMTNEQFF; cdr3_nt: TGTGCCAGCAGCCACGGGACCCCTTACAGTATGACCAATGAGCAGTTCTTC
v_call: TRBV5-4; clone_size: -; d_call: TRBD2; j_call: TRBJ2-2; cdr3_aa: CASSLTSGPTGELFF; cdr3_nt: TGTGCCAGCAGCTTGACTAGCGGGCCCACCGGGGAGCTGTTTTTT
v_call: TRBV19; clone_size: -; d_call: -; j_call: TRBJ2-3; cdr3_aa: CASARGKLLDTQYF; cdr3_nt: TGTGCCAGTGCCCGGGGAAAGTTGTTAGATACGCAGTATTTT
v_call: TRBV7-8; clone_size: -; d_call: -; j_call: TRBJ2-7; cdr3_aa: CASSSLQVSYEQYF; cdr3_nt: TGTGCCAGCAGCTCCTTACAGGTTTCCTACGAGCAGTACTTC
v_call: TRBV27; clone_size: once; d_call: TRBD1; j_call: TRBJ2-7; cdr3_aa: CASSLWGQPYEQYF; cdr3_nt: TGTGCCAGCAGTTTATGGGGACAGCCCTACGAGCAGTACTTC
v_call: TRBV5-4; clone_size: once; d_call: TRBD1; j_call: TRBJ1-5; cdr3_aa: CASSLWGQGYQPQHF; cdr3_nt: TGTGCCAGCAGCTTGTGGGGACAGGGGTATCAGCCCCAGCATTTT
v_call: TRBV5-6; clone_size: -; d_call: -; j_call: TRBJ1-2; cdr3_aa: CASSLNSYYGYTF; cdr3_nt: TGTGCCAGCAGCTTAAACAGCTACTATGGCTACACCTTC
v_call: TRBV19; clone_size: -; d_call: -; j_call: TRBJ1-5; cdr3_aa: CASWDFGSSQPQHF; cdr3_nt: TGTGCCAGTTGGGATTTCGGATCCAGTCAGCCCCAGCATTTT
v_call: TRBV27; clone_size: once; d_call: -; j_call: TRBJ1-2; cdr3_aa: CASSFVPAYGYTF; cdr3_nt: TGTGCCAGCAGTTTTGTGCCCGCCTATGGCTACACCTTC
v_call: TRBV13; clone_size: -; d_call: -; j_call: TRBJ2-1; cdr3_aa: CASSITGIGYNEQFF; cdr3_nt: TGTGCCAGCAGCATTACCGGGATAGGGTACAATGAGCAGTTCTTC
v_call: TRBV6-1; clone_size: -; d_call: TRBD1; j_call: TRBJ2-2; cdr3_aa: CASRTGNTGELFF; cdr3_nt: TGTGCCAGCCGGACAGGGAACACCGGGGAGCTGTTTTTT
v_call: TRBV14; clone_size: -; d_call: -; j_call: TRBJ1-3; cdr3_aa: CASSHYISGNTIYF; cdr3_nt: TGTGCCAGCAGCCATTACATCTCTGGAAACACCATATATTTT
v_call: TRBV21-1; clone_size: -; d_call: -; j_call: TRBJ2-7; cdr3_aa: CASSKGEGGTYEQYF; cdr3_nt: TGTGCCAGCAGCAAAGGGGAAGGGGGTACCTACGAGCAGTACTTC
v_call: TRBV6-5; clone_size: -; d_call: -; j_call: TRBJ1-2; cdr3_aa: CASSPSAGWDGYTF; cdr3_nt: TGTGCCAGCAGTCCATCGGCAGGATGGGACGGCTACACCTTC
v_call: TRBV6-5; clone_size: -; d_call: -; j_call: TRBJ2-2; cdr3_aa: CASSPLANTGELFF; cdr3_nt: TGTGCCAGCAGCCCGTTGGCTAACACCGGGGAGCTGTTTTTT
v_call: TRBV9; clone_size: -; d_call: TRBD1; j_call: TRBJ1-2; cdr3_aa: CASSVATGGYGYTF; cdr3_nt: TGTGCCAGCAGCGTAGCTACAGGGGGATATGGCTACACCTTC
v_call: TRBV29-1; clone_size: -; d_call: -; j_call: TRBJ2-1; cdr3_aa: CSVDGVAQRRDEQFF; cdr3_nt: TGCAGCGTTGATGGGGTAGCCCAACGACGGGATGAGCAGTTCTTC
v_call: TRBV27; clone_size: once; d_call: TRBD2; j_call: TRBJ2-1; cdr3_aa: CASSYIAGGPHNEQFF; cdr3_nt: TGTGCCAGCAGTTACATAGCGGGAGGGCCCCACAATGAGCAGTTCTTC
v_call: TRBV5-4; clone_size: -; d_call: -; j_call: TRBJ2-3; cdr3_aa: CASSLFVEADTQYF; cdr3_nt: TGTGCCAGCAGCTTGTTCGTAGAGGCAGATACGCAGTATTTT
v_call: TRBV2; clone_size: -; d_call: -; j_call: TRBJ1-1; cdr3_aa: CAIRENTEAFF; cdr3_nt: TGTGCCATCAGGGAGAACACTGAAGCTTTCTTT
v_call: TRBV13; clone_size: -; d_call: -; j_call: TRBJ2-7; cdr3_aa: CASSLGGTYEQYF; cdr3_nt: TGTGCCAGCAGCTTAGGGGGAACCTACGAGCAGTACTTC
v_call: TRBV4-3; clone_size: -; d_call: -; j_call: TRBJ1-6; cdr3_aa: CASSQGDGASYNSPLHF; cdr3_nt: TGCGCCAGCAGCCAAGGGGACGGGGCCTCCTATAATTCACCCCTCCACTTT
v_call: TRBV7-9; clone_size: -; d_call: TRBD1; j_call: TRBJ2-3; cdr3_aa: CASSLGPDRGSTDTQYF; cdr3_nt: TGTGCCAGCAGCTTAGGGCCGGACAGGGGGAGCACAGATACGCAGTATTTT
v_call: TRBV5-6; clone_size: -; d_call: -; j_call: TRBJ1-4; cdr3_aa: CASSLTGKLFF; cdr3_nt: TGTGCCAGCAGCTTGACCGGGAAACTGTTTTTT
v_call: TRBV15; clone_size: -; d_call: -; j_call: TRBJ2-5; cdr3_aa: CATSARRGPQETQYF; cdr3_nt: TGTGCCACCAGCGCACGCCGGGGACCTCAAGAGACCCAGTACTTC
v_call: TRBV6-5; clone_size: once; d_call: TRBD1; j_call: TRBJ1-1; cdr3_aa: CASSYRQGAEAFF; cdr3_nt: TGTGCCAGCAGTTACAGACAGGGAGCTGAAGCTTTCTTT
v_call: TRBV5-6; clone_size: -; d_call: -; j_call: TRBJ2-6; cdr3_aa: CASSLSDWPSGANVLTF; cdr3_nt: TGTGCCAGCAGCTTGTCGGACTGGCCCTCTGGGGCCAACGTCCTGACTTTC
v_call: TRBV7-8; clone_size: -; d_call: TRBD1; j_call: TRBJ2-7; cdr3_aa: CASSLGGTGTGHEQYF; cdr3_nt: TGTGCCAGCAGCTTAGGAGGGACAGGGACTGGCCACGAGCAGTACTTC
v_call: TRBV7-2; clone_size: -; d_call: -; j_call: TRBJ1-6; cdr3_aa: CASSHPDVSSYNSPLHF; cdr3_nt: TGTGCCAGCAGCCACCCGGACGTAAGCTCCTATAATTCACCCCTCCACTTT
v_call: TRBV6-5; clone_size: -; d_call: TRBD1; j_call: TRBJ1-4; cdr3_aa: CASASGQANEKLFF; cdr3_nt: TGTGCCAGCGCCTCCGGACAGGCGAATGAAAAACTGTTTTTT
v_call: TRBV5-8; clone_size: -; d_call: TRBD1; j_call: TRBJ1-2; cdr3_aa: CASSLGQGGYYGYTF; cdr3_nt: TGTGCCAGCAGCTTGGGACAGGGAGGGTACTATGGCTACACCTTC
v_call: TRBV6-5; clone_size: -; d_call: -; j_call: TRBJ1-1; cdr3_aa: CASSAWVAEAFF; cdr3_nt: TGTGCCAGCAGTGCTTGGGTAGCGGAAGCTTTCTTT
v_call: TRBV11-2; clone_size: once; d_call: -; j_call: TRBJ2-1; cdr3_aa: CASSLYVSSSYNEQFF; cdr3_nt: TGTGCCAGCAGCTTATATGTGAGTAGCTCCTACAATGAGCAGTTCTTC
v_call: TRBV5-6; clone_size: once; d_call: -; j_call: TRBJ1-2; cdr3_aa: CASSLASEEANYGYTF; cdr3_nt: TGTGCCAGCAGCTTGGCCTCGGAGGAAGCTAACTATGGCTACACCTTC
v_call: TRBV5-1; clone_size: -; d_call: -; j_call: TRBJ1-1; cdr3_aa: CASSWTVLNTEAFF; cdr3_nt: TGCGCCAGCAGCTGGACAGTCCTGAACACTGAAGCTTTCTTT
v_call: TRBV5-4; clone_size: -; d_call: -; j_call: TRBJ2-7; cdr3_aa: CASSSYQYEQYF; cdr3_nt: TGTGCCAGCAGCAGTTACCAATACGAGCAGTACTTC
v_call: TRBV4-1; clone_size: -; d_call: -; j_call: TRBJ2-3; cdr3_aa: CASSPPSGHTQYF; cdr3_nt: TGCGCCAGCAGCCCTCCCTCAGGGCATACGCAGTATTTT
v_call: TRBV4-2; clone_size: -; d_call: TRBD2; j_call: TRBJ2-7; cdr3_aa: CASSQEGASGIFYEQYF; cdr3_nt: TGTGCCAGCAGCCAAGAAGGCGCTAGCGGGATCTTTTACGAGCAGTACTTC
v_call: TRBV6-6; clone_size: -; d_call: TRBD1; j_call: TRBJ2-1; cdr3_aa: CASSYFFGQERNEQFF; cdr3_nt: TGTGCCAGCAGTTACTTCTTTGGACAGGAAAGAAATGAGCAGTTCTTC
v_call: TRBV6-1; clone_size: -; d_call: -; j_call: TRBJ2-1; cdr3_aa: CASSDGYSYNEQFF; cdr3_nt: TGTGCCAGCAGTGATGGGTATTCCTACAATGAGCAGTTCTTC
v_call: TRBV27; clone_size: once; d_call: TRBD2; j_call: TRBJ2-1; cdr3_aa: CASSSTGTSVYNEQFF; cdr3_nt: TGTGCCAGCAGTTCAACCGGGACTAGCGTCTACAATGAGCAGTTCTTC
v_call: TRBV27; clone_size: once; d_call: -; j_call: TRBJ1-1; cdr3_aa: CASSLQAGWNTEAFF; cdr3_nt: TGTGCCAGCAGTTTACAGGCAGGGTGGAACACTGAAGCTTTCTTT
v_call: TRBV6-4; clone_size: -; d_call: TRBD2; j_call: TRBJ2-3; cdr3_aa: CASSDSASGSDTQYF; cdr3_nt: TGTGCCAGCAGTGACTCGGCTAGCGGGAGTGATACGCAGTATTTT
v_call: TRBV5-4; clone_size: -; d_call: TRBD1; j_call: TRBJ2-7; cdr3_aa: CASSSTGGFSYEQYF; cdr3_nt: TGTGCCAGCAGCTCTACAGGGGGCTTCTCCTACGAGCAGTACTTC
v_call: TRBV28; clone_size: few; d_call: TRBD2; j_call: TRBJ2-5; cdr3_aa: CASSTPHLRTSGREETQYF; cdr3_nt: TGTGCCAGCAGTACCCCCCACCTTAGGACTAGCGGGAGGGAAGAGACCCAGTACTTC
v_call: TRBV4-1; clone_size: -; d_call: -; j_call: TRBJ2-5; cdr3_aa: CASSPPPGLQETQYF; cdr3_nt: TGCGCCAGCAGCCCCCCCCCGGGACTTCAAGAGACCCAGTACTTC
v_call: TRBV5-6; clone_size: -; d_call: TRBD1; j_call: TRBJ1-2; cdr3_aa: CASSLYTGGAGGYTF; cdr3_nt: TGTGCCAGCAGCTTGTATACAGGGGGCGCCGGTGGCTACACCTTC
v_call: TRBV7-9; clone_size: -; d_call: TRBD1; j_call: TRBJ1-2; cdr3_aa: CASSTTGGDYGYTF; cdr3_nt: TGTGCCAGCAGCACGACAGGGGGCGACTATGGCTACACCTTC